What follows are 23 T cell receptor beta chains derived from one specimen sequenced in a study of T-cell reconstitution after alpha-beta-depleted transplantation in children. Molecular barcoding with unique molecular identifiers was used for the TCRbeta library. TCRdb redid the calling of the PCR reads with MiXCR, one entry per CDR3 protein. This table has 210,000 or so distinct CDR3 sequences, roughly 9% appearing once. This material consisted of PBMCs from the stem cell graft donor, taken from the stem cell graft. All receptors derive from a human donor who donated a stem cell graft to a child with acute lymphoblastic leukemia.

The V gene is TRBV5-1, the J gene TRBJ1-2; 8 bases fit TRBD1. CDR1 and CDR2 from the germline V gene are SGHRS and YFSETQ. The junction had 11 bases not matched to a gene; V was cut back by 4 bases and J by 0 bases. This CDR3 spans 17 amino acids. The CDR3 nucleotides are TGCGCCAGCAGCCAGGGGGCTGTGGGTAGAACTAACTATGGCTACACCTTC. It specifies CASSQGAVGRTNYGYTF.

This clonotype has only a few counts. The chain has TRBV10-3 and TRBJ2-3; D remains ambiguous. This CDR3 contains 14 residues. Germline V gene lookup returns CDR1 ENHRY and CDR2 SYGVKD. Trimming stripped 7 bases from V and 0 bases from J, with 11 bases between. The CDR3 reads CAITRAPSTDTQYF. Written as DNA, the CDR3 is TGTGCCATCACCCGAGCCCCTAGCACAGATACGCAGTATTTT.

The chain links TRBV7-9 to TRBJ2-7, with 8 bases identical to TRBD1. J lost 0 bases, V lost 0 bases, and 7 bases had no gene match. Germline CDR1 reads SEHNR; CDR2 reads FQNEAQ (reference sequence). The CDR3 runs to 17 residues. The CDR3 DNA sequence: TGTGCCAGCAGCTTAGCAACCGGACAGGGCGCCTCCTACGAGCAGTACTTC. Translation: CASSLATGQGASYEQYF.

This chain joins TRBV4-3 and TRBJ2-2, with a possible D match to TRBD2 (6 bases). Germline CDR1 is LGHNA and CDR2 is YSLEER. The V and J ends lost 3 bases and 0 bases respectively, with 8 bases between them. The CDR3 runs to 15 residues. CDR3 coding DNA: TGCGCCAGCAGCCAGGGAGGCTCGAACACCGGGGAGCTGTTTTTT. Its protein is CASSQGGSNTGELFF.

The chain joins TRBV5-1 to TRBJ2-3; a weak D match, TRBD2 (6 bases). Trimming left V 0 bases short and J 3 bases short, with 14 bases between. Per germline, CDR1 SGHRS and CDR2 YFSETQ. CDR3 size: 16 residues. This CDR3 is CASSLVLGGSTDTQYF. In DNA form, the CDR3 reads TGCGCCAGCAGCTTGGTTCTGGGGGGATCTACAGATACGCAGTATTTT.

This clonotype was seen repeatedly, ten times or more. The rearrangement joins TRBV12-3 or TRBV12-4 to TRBJ1-2; 7 bases match TRBD1. V lost 6 bases and J lost 8; bases outside the gene matches: 12. The CDR3 is 14 amino acids. The CDR3 region is CASRKDRDFYGYTF. For the CDR3, the DNA is TGTGCCAGCAGGAAAGACAGGGACTTCTACGGCTACACCTTC.

This clonotype was observed many times. The chain joins TRBV7-8 to TRBJ2-1; TRBD1 matches 9 bases. Germline-derived CDR1 and CDR2 are SGHVS and FQNEAQ. After removal of 4 bases from V and 10 bases from J, the junction contained 11 bases not matched to a gene. The CDR3 runs to 15 residues. CDR3 protein: CASSSRDRVFGEQFF. CDR3 bases: TGTGCCAGCAGCTCCCGGGACAGGGTGTTTGGCGAGCAGTTCTTC.

This clonotype appeared many times. J is TRBJ2-3 and V is TRBV7-9; D may match TRBD1 or TRBD2 (5 bases each). V lost 4 bases to trimming and J lost 9 bases, with 17 bases between them. CDR3 length equals 14 residues. CDR1 and CDR2 from the germline V gene are SEHNR and FQNEAQ (reference sequence). Written as DNA, the CDR3 is TGTGCCAGCAGCTCACCCGTGGTGAGGGGAACGCAGTATTTT. Its translation is CASSSPVVRGTQYF.

J is TRBJ2-5 and V is TRBV20-1; a possible D gene is TRBD2 (7 bases). There are 14 residues in the CDR3. Germline V lookup: CDR1 DFQATT, CDR2 SNEGSKA (reference sequence). The ends were cut back, 3 bases at V and 0 bases at J, with 11 bases in the middle. The DNA of the CDR3 is TGCAGTGCTAGGGGGGGGACAAACCAAGAGACCCAGTACTTC. Its protein product is CSARGGTNQETQYF.

This clonotype has only a few counts. V and J are TRBV7-9 and TRBJ1-5, with D maybe TRBD1 (5 bases). The length of the CDR3 is 15 residues. Trimming pared 5 bases from V and 5 bases from J, leaving 16 bases between. CDR1 SEHNR and CDR2 FQNEAQ come from the germline V gene (reference sequence). The CDR3 reads CASSPWEDNYQPQHF. For the CDR3, the DNA is TGTGCCAGCAGCCCTTGGGAGGACAATTATCAGCCCCAGCATTTT.

This clonotype was recorded many times. The J gene is TRBJ1-2, the V gene TRBV27; TRBD1 agrees at 8 bases. Germline CDR1 and CDR2: MNHEY and SMNVEV (reference sequence). V shed 3 bases, J shed 2 bases, and the junction held 5 bases outside the gene matches. CDR3 length equals 15 residues. The CDR3 region is CASSLEGQANYGYTF. In DNA, the CDR3 is TGTGCCAGCAGTTTGGAGGGACAGGCGAACTATGGCTACACCTTC.

This clonotype was picked up many times. The rearrangement links TRBV6-6 to TRBJ2-7; D gene uncertain. Between the trimmed V and J ends, which lost 3 bases and 3 bases, there was a span of 6 bases. The length of the CDR3 is 12 residues. Germline V CDR1 and CDR2: MNHNY, SVGAGI (reference sequence). Here the CDR3 reads CASSYQVYEQYF. The CDR3 DNA reads TGTGCCAGCAGTTATCAGGTCTACGAGCAGTACTTC.

This clonotype was observed a few times. The V gene is TRBV25-1, the J gene TRBJ1-2; D is undetermined. V was pared by 2 bases and J by 2 bases, with 6 bases between. In germline, CDR1 is MGHDK, CDR2 SYGVNS. CDR3 length: 13 amino acids. CDR3 DNA sequence: TGTGCCAGCAGTGAACCAGGAAACTATGGCTACACCTTC. It yields the protein CASSEPGNYGYTF.

In this sample, this clonotype turned up many times. V is TRBV24-1 and J is TRBJ1-3; D possibly corresponds to TRBD1 (6 bases). The CDR3 runs to 15 residues. The germline V and J ends were trimmed by 4 bases and 1 base, with 10 bases remaining between them. From germline, CDR1 is KGHDR and CDR2 SFDVKD. Written as DNA, the CDR3 is TGTGCCACCAGTGAATACAGGGTATCTGGAAACACCATATATTTT. It specifies CATSEYRVSGNTIYF.

Ten or more counts support this clonotype. This chain uses TRBV10-2 with TRBJ1-5; perhaps TRBD1 as D (5 bases). Trimming took 2 bases from V and 4 from J, leaving 18 bases between them. The CDR3 contains 17 residues. Germline V gene data show CDR1 as WSHSY and CDR2 as SAAADI. CDR3 DNA sequence: TGCGCCAGCAGTGAGGAGAGGGCGGGGGGTGGAAATCAGCCCCAGCATTTT. The encoded protein is CASSEERAGGGNQPQHF.

J is TRBJ2-3 and V is TRBV5-1; 9 bases agree with TRBD2. Germline CDR1 and CDR2: SGHRS and YFSETQ. The CDR3 runs to 16 residues. Trimming cost V 3 bases and J 4 bases; bases outside gene matches: 9. The CDR3 DNA reads TGCGCCAGCAGCTCCCACCCGGGACTAGCATCAGATACGCAGTATTTT. It specifies CASSSHPGLASDTQYF. Full variable domain (remainder filled in from reference TRBV5-1 and TRBJ2-3): KAGVTQTPRYLIKTRGQQVTLSCSPISGHRSVSWYQQTPGQGLQFLFEYFSETQRNKGNFPGRFSGRQFSNSRSEMNVSTLELGDSALYLCASSSHPGLASDTQYFGPGTRLTVL.

The chain couples TRBV20-1 to TRBJ1-6, with D unclear. The germline gives CDR1 DFQATT, CDR2 SNEGSKA (reference sequence). V lost 3 bases to trimming and J lost 8 bases, with 17 bases between them. CDR3 length equals 15 residues. The DNA for the CDR3 is TGCAGTGCTAGTCCGATTTATAGGTGGCATTCACCCCTCCACTTT. Translation gives CSASPIYRWHSPLHF.

The CDR3 here is CASSPLAEETQYF. The DNA of the CDR3 is TGTGCCAGCTCACCACTGGCCGAAGAGACCCAGTACTTC. The rearrangement links TRBV18 to TRBJ2-5; D gene ambiguous. Germline CDR1 KGHSH, CDR2 LQKENI. V lost 1 base and J 3 bases, leaving 6 bases between the germline ends. This CDR3 region has 13 residues. Supplemented by reference TRBV18 and TRBJ2-5, the full variable domain reads NAGVMQNPRHLVRRRGQEARLRCSPMKGHSHVYWYRQLPEEGLKFMVYLQKENIIDESGMPKERFSAEFPKEGPSILRIQQVVRGDSAAYFCASSPLAEETQYFGPGTRLLVL.

At least ten counts were recorded for this clonotype. The chain combines TRBV7-2 with TRBJ1-4; 10 nucleotides line up with TRBD1. There are 15 residues in the CDR3. V lost 6 bases and J lost 5; bases outside the gene matches: 6. The germline V gene has CDR1 SGHTA and CDR2 FQGNSA. The CDR3 region has the DNA TGTGCCAGCAGACACGGACAGGGGGACAATGAAAAACTGTTTTTT. It translates to CASRHGQGDNEKLFF.

This clonotype appeared a few times. The chain employs TRBV10-3 and TRBJ2-7, with D possibly TRBD1 on 6 matching bases. CDR3 length equals 14 residues. Germline V CDR1 and CDR2: ENHRY, SYGVKD. Trimming took 10 bases from V and 2 from J, leaving 18 bases between them. Here the CDR3 reads CATTRLDSTYEQYF. The CDR3 DNA reads TGTGCCACGACACGATTGGACAGTACCTACGAGCAGTACTTC.

The rearrangement uses TRBV10-3 and TRBJ2-3; the match to TRBD1 covers 8 bases. The CDR3 contains 13 residues. Per the germline V gene, CDR1 is ENHRY and CDR2 is SYGVKD. With 10 bases clipped from V and 5 bases from J, the junction kept 8 bases outside the gene matches. The CDR3: CATSDRVEDTQYF. For the CDR3, the DNA is TGTGCCACTTCGGACAGGGTTGAAGATACGCAGTATTTT.

This clonotype was recorded a few times. This rearrangement joins TRBV5-1 to TRBJ1-1; unclear D gene. This CDR3 has 16 amino acids. With 4 bases removed from V and 3 bases from J, the gap between germline ends came to 19 bases. Germline-derived CDR1 and CDR2 are SGHRS and YFSETQ. This CDR3 reads CASSPGMAGLDTEAFF. The CDR3 bases are TGCGCCAGCAGCCCGGGGATGGCGGGCTTAGACACTGAAGCTTTCTTT. The full variable domain, in which reference TRBV5-1 and TRBJ1-1 provide the parts outside the CDR3, is KAGVTQTPRYLIKTRGQQVTLSCSPISGHRSVSWYQQTPGQGLQFLFEYFSETQRNKGNFPGRFSGRQFSNSRSEMNVSTLELGDSALYLCASSPGMAGLDTEAFFGQGTRLTVV.

In its sample, this clonotype was seen a few times. The V gene is TRBV27, the J gene TRBJ2-1; TRBD1 matches at 11 bases. The CDR3 length is 15 residues. Germline V gives CDR1 MNHEY, CDR2 SMNVEV (reference sequence). Germline trimming cut 9 bases from V and 7 bases from J; bases unmatched to any gene: 11. Here the CDR3 reads CASVPGQGGVNEQFF. CDR3 nucleotides: TGTGCCAGTGTACCGGGACAGGGGGGGGTAAATGAGCAGTTCTTC.